A single sample is the source of the 3 T cell receptor beta chains below, sequenced in a study of T cells in Graves' hyperthyroidism and ophthalmopathy. The investigators amplified TCR beta CDR3 regions from RNA transcripts. The study used the HTBI primer set for a first-round RT-PCR of the TCR CDR3. TCRdb processed the multiplex PCR reads anew with MiXCR; each CDR3 protein has one entry. The sample holds about 560,000 distinct CDR3 sequences, just over 45% seen once. The source material was peripheral blood or thyroid tissue (not recorded which). These receptors were taken from a young woman with Graves' hyperthyroidism.

The genes are TRBV7-9 and TRBJ2-7, with 12 bases identical to TRBD2. V was clipped by 8 bases and J by 3 bases; unmatched bases: 2. The germline V gene encodes CDR1 SEHNR and CDR2 FQNEAQ (reference sequence). CDR3 length equals 13 residues. CDR3 in amino acids: CASRGLAGYEQYF. The CDR3, as DNA: TGTGCCAGCCGGGGACTAGCGGGCTACGAGCAGTACTTC. Drawing the rest from reference TRBV7-9 and TRBJ2-7, the complete variable domain is DTGVSQNPRHKITKRGQNVTFRCDPISEHNRLYWYRQTLGQGPEFLTYFQNEAQLEKSRLLSDRFSAERPKGSFSTLEIQRTEQGDSAMYLCASRGLAGYEQYFGPGTRLTVT.

In its sample, this clonotype is medium-sized (0.01 to 0.1%). V is TRBV15 and J is TRBJ1-1, with 9 bases matching TRBD1. V lost 9 bases and J lost 5; bases outside the gene matches: 7. The CDR3 is 13 residues long. Germline CDR1 reads LNHNV; CDR2 reads YYDKDF (reference sequence). The CDR3 DNA sequence: TGTGCCACGAAACAGGGGGCGCAGACTGAAGCTTTCTTT. It is translated as CATKQGAQTEAFF.

This clonotype was observed at least ten times. The chain is built from TRBV10-3 and TRBJ2-7; TRBD1 aligns across 10 bases. The CDR3 sequence is 14 residues long. From germline, CDR1 is ENHRY and CDR2 SYGVKD. With V trimmed by 11 bases and J by 3 bases, 10 bases remained unmatched. The CDR3 here is CAAAETGGVYEQYF. The CDR3 DNA follows: TGTGCCGCCGCTGAGACAGGGGGCGTCTACGAGCAGTACTTC.